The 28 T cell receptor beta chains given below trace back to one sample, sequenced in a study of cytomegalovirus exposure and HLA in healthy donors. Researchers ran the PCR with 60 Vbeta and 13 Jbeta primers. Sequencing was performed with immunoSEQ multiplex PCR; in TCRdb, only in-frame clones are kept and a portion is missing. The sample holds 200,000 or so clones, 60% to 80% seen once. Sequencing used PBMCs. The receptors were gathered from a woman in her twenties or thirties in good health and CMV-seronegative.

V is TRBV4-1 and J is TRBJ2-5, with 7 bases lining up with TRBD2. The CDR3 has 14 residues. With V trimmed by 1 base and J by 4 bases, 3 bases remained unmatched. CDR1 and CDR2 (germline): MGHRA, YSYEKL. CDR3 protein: CASSQARGRETQYF. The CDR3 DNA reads TGCGCCAGCAGCCAAGCGCGGGGGAGAGAGACCCAGTACTTC.

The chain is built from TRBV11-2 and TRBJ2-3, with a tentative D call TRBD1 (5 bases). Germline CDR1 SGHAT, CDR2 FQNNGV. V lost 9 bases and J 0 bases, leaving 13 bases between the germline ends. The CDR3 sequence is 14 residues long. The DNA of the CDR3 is TGTGCCAGTAACGTCAGGGATAGCACAGATACGCAGTATTTT. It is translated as CASNVRDSTDTQYF. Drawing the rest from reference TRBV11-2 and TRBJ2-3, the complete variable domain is EAGVAQSPRYKIIEKRQSVAFWCNPISGHATLYWYQQILGQGPKLLIQFQNNGVVDDSQLPKDRFSAERLKGVDSTLKIQPAKLEDSAVYLCASNVRDSTDTQYFGPGTRLTVL.

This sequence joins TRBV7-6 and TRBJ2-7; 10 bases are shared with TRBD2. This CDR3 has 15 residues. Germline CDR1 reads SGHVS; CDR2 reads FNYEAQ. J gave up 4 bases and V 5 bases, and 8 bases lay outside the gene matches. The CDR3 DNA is TGTGCCAGCAGCCGCGCCGGGACTAGCGCATACGAGCAGTACTTC. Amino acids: CASSRAGTSAYEQYF.

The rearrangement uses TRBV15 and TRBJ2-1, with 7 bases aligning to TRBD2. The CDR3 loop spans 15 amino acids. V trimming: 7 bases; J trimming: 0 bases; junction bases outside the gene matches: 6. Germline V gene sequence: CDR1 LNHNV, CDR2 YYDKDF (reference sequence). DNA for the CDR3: TGTGCCACCAAAACCGGGAGGAGCTCCTACAATGAGCAGTTCTTC. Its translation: CATKTGRSSYNEQFF.

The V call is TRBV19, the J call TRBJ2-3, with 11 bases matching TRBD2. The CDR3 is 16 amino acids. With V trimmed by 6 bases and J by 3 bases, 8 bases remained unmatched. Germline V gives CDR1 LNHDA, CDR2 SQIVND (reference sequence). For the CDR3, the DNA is TGTGCCAGTAGCAGTACTAGCGGGAGACTAACAGATACGCAGTATTTT. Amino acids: CASSSTSGRLTDTQYF. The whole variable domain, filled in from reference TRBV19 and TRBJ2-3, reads DGGITQSPKYLFRKEGQNVTLSCEQNLNHDAMYWYRQDPGQGLRLIYYSQIVNDFQKGDIAEGYSVSREKKESFPLTVTSAQKNPTAFYLCASSSTSGRLTDTQYFGPGTRLTVL.

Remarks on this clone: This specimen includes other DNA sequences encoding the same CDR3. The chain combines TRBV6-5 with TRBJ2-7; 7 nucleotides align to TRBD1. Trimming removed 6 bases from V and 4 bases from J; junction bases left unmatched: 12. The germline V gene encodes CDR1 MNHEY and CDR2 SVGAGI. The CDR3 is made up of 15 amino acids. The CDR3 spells CASSFYRGAGYEQYF. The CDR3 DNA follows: TGTGCCAGCAGCTTCTACAGGGGAGCCGGATACGAGCAGTACTTC.

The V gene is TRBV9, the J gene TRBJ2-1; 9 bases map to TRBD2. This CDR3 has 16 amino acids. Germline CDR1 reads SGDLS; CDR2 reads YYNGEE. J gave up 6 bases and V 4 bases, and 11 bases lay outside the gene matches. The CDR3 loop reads CASSPSGASGINEQFF. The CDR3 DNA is TGTGCCAGCAGCCCCTCAGGGGCTAGCGGGATCAATGAGCAGTTCTTC. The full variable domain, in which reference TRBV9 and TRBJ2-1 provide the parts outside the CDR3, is DSGVTQTPKHLITATGQRVTLRCSPRSGDLSVYWYQQSLDQGLQFLIQYYNGEERAKGNILERFSAQQFPDLHSELNLSSLELGDSALYFCASSPSGASGINEQFFGPGTRLTVL.

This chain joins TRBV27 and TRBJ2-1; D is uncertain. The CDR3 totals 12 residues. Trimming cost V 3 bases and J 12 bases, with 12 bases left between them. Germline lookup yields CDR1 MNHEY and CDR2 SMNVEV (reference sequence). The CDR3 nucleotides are TGTGCCAGCAGTTTGGCCCCCCCGGGGCAGTTCTTC. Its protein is CASSLAPPGQFF.

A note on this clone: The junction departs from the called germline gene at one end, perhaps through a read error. The chain's CDR3 is CASSIGPFNYGYTF. In nucleotides, the CDR3 is TGTGCCAGTAGCATAGGGCCCTTCAACTACGGCTACACCTTC. This rearrangement joins TRBV19 to TRBJ1-2; no firm D call. The germline CDR1 and CDR2 sequences are LNHDA and SQIVND (reference sequence). The CDR3 is made up of 14 amino acids.

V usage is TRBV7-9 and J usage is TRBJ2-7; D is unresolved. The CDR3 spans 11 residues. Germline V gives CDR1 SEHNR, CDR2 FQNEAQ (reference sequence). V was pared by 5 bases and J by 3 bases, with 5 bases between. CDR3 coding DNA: TGTGCCAGCAGCCTTAACTACGAGCAGTACTTC. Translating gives CASSLNYEQYF.

CDR3 in amino acids: CASSRDSRRANEKLFF. The CDR3, as DNA: TGCGCCAGCAGCCGGGACAGTCGGCGAGCTAATGAAAAACTGTTTTTT. The gene calls are TRBV5-1 and TRBJ1-4; 7 bases align to TRBD1. CDR1 SGHRS and CDR2 YFSETQ come from the germline V gene. J was trimmed by 3 bases and V by 4 bases; bases with no gene match: 9. The CDR3 runs 16 residues.

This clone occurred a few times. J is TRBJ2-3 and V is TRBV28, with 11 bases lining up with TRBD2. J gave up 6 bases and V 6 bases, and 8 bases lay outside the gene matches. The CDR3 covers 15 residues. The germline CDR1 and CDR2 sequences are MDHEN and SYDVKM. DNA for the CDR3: TGTGCCAGCAGGACCAGACTAGCGGGAAGTGATACGCAGTATTTT. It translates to CASRTRLAGSDTQYF.

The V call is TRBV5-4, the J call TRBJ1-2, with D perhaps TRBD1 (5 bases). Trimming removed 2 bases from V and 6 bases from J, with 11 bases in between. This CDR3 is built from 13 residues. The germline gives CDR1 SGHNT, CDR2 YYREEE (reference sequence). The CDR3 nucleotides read TGTGCCAGCAGCTTTGGACATGATGATGGCTACACCTTC. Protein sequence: CASSFGHDDGYTF.

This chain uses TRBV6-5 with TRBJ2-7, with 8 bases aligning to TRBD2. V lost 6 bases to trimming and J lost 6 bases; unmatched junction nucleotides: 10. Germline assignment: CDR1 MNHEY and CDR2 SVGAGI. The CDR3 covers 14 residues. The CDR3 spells CASRSGVAGCEQYF. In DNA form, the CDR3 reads TGTGCCAGCAGATCCGGGGTAGCGGGGTGCGAGCAGTACTTC.

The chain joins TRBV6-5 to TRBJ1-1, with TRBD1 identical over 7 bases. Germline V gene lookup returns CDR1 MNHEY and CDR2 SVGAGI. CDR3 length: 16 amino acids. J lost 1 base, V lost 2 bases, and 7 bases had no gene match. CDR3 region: CASSYATQGWNTEAFF. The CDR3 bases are TGTGCCAGCAGTTACGCCACACAGGGGTGGAACACTGAAGCTTTCTTT.

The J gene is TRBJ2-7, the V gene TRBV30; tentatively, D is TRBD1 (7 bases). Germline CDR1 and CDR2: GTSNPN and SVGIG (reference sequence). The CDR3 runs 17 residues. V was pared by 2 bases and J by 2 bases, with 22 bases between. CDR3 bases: TGTGCCTGGAGTTGGGAGGTTCGGGTCAGGGGGACCTACGAGCAGTACTTC. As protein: CAWSWEVRVRGTYEQYF.

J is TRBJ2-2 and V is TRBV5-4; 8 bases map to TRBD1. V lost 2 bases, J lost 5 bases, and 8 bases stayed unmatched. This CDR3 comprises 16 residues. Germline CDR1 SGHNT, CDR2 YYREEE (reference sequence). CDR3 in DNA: TGTGCCAGCAGCTTCGACAGGGGCGCGGGAACCGGGGAGCTGTTTTTT. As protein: CASSFDRGAGTGELFF.

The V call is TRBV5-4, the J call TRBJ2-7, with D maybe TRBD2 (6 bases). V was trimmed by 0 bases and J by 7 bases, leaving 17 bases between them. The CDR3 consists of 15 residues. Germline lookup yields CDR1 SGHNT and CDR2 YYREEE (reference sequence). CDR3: CASSLGNREIGEQYF. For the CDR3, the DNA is TGTGCCAGCAGCTTGGGTAACCGGGAGATCGGTGAGCAGTACTTC.

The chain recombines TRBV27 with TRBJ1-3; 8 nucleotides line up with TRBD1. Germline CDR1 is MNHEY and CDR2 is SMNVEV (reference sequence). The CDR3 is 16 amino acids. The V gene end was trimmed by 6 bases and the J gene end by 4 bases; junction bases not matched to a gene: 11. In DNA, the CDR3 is TGTGCCAGCAGGCCGGACAGGGAGGGTTTGGGAAACACCATATATTTT. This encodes CASRPDREGLGNTIYF.

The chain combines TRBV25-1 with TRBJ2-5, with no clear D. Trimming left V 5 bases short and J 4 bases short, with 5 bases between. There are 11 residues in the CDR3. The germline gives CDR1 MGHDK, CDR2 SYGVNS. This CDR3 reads CASSPGETQYF. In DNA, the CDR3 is TGTGCCAGCAGTCCGGGAGAGACCCAGTACTTC.

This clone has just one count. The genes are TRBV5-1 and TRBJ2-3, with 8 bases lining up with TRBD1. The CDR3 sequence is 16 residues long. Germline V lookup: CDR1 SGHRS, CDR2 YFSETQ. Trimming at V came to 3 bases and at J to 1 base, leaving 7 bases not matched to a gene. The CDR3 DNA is TGCGCCAGCAGCTGGACGCGGGGACAGGGCACAGATACGCAGTATTTT. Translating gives CASSWTRGQGTDTQYF.

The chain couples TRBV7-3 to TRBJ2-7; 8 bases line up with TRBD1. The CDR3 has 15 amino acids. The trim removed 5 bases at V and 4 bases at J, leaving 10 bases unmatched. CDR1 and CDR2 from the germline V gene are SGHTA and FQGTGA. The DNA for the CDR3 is TGTGCCAGCAGCCGAGGGACAGGCGAAGGTTACGAGCAGTACTTC. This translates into CASSRGTGEGYEQYF.

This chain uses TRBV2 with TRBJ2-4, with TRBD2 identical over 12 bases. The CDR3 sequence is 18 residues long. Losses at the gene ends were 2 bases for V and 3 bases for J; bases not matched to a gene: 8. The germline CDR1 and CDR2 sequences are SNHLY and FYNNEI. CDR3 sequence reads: CASSELAGGPWGKNIQYF. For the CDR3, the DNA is TGTGCCAGCAGTGAACTAGCGGGAGGGCCGTGGGGCAAAAACATTCAGTACTTC.

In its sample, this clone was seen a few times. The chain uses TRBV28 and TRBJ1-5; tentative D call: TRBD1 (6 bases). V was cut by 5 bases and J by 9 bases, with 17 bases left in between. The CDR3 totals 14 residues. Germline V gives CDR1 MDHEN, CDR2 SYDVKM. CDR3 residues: CASSPEGGSRPQHF. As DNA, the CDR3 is TGTGCCAGCAGTCCCGAGGGGGGGTCCCGGCCCCAGCATTTT.

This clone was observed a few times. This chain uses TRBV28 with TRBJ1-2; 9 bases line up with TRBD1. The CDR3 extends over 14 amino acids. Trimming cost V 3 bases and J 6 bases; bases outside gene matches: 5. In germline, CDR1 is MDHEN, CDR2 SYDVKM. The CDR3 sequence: CASSFRDRVDGYTF. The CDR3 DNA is TGTGCCAGCAGTTTCCGGGACAGGGTTGATGGCTACACCTTC.

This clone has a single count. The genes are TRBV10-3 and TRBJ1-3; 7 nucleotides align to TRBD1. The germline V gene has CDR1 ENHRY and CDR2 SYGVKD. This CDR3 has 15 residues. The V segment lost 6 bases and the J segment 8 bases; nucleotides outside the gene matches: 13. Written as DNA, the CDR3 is TGTGCCATCAGAGTCCCGGGACAGACCACCTACACCATATATTTT. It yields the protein CAIRVPGQTTYTIYF.

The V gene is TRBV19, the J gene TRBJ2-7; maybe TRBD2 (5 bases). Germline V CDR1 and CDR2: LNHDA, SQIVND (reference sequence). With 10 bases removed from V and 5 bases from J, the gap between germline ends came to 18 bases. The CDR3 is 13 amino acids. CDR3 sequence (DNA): TGTGCCACCGCCCGGGGAAGTGAGGACGAGCAGTACTTC. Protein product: CATARGSEDEQYF.

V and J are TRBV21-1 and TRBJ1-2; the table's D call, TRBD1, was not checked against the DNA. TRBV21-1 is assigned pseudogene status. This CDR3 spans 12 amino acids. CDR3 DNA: TGTGCCGGTAGAGGGGGCCGGCCTGGCTACACCTTC. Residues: CAGRGGRPGYTF.